The 16 T cell receptor beta chains reported below all come from one sample, sequenced in a study of blood T cell repertoires in COVID-19. The method was immunoSEQ multiplex PCR; TCRdb's version includes in-frame clones alone and lacks a portion of them. The table records some 380,000 clones, around 89% of them present only once. Sequencing input: peripheral blood. These receptors were taken from a man between 18 and 29 years old with active or convalescent COVID-19.

The V and J genes are TRBV19 and TRBJ1-6; D unresolved. The germline V gene has CDR1 LNHDA and CDR2 SQIVND (reference sequence). The CDR3 runs 16 residues. V lost 6 bases and J lost 7, with 19 bases in between. The CDR3 loop is CASSRGGRSYNSPLHF. The CDR3 coding sequence is TGTGCCAGTAGCCGGGGAGGGAGAAGTTACAATTCACCCCTCCACTTT.

The chain links TRBV10-3 to TRBJ2-7, with TRBD1 as a possible D gene (6 bases). The length of the CDR3 is 16 residues. CDR1 and CDR2 (germline): ENHRY, SYGVKD. Trimming removed 0 bases at V and 3 bases at J, with 15 bases between. CDR3 nucleotides: TGTGCCATCAGTGAGTCGGGGGACACCTTAAACTACGAGCAGTACTTC. It translates to CAISESGDTLNYEQYF.

The chain couples TRBV4-1 to TRBJ1-5; D gene ambiguous. Trimming removed 3 bases from V and 4 bases from J, with 7 bases in between. There are 13 residues in the CDR3. The germline gives CDR1 MGHRA, CDR2 YSYEKL. The CDR3 spells CASSQVQNQPQHF. The CDR3 DNA sequence: TGCGCCAGCAGCCAGGTGCAGAATCAGCCCCAGCATTTT.

This sequence joins TRBV7-8 and TRBJ2-3; possibly TRBD2 for D (6 bases). The CDR3 has 15 residues. Deletions cut 1 base from V and 7 bases from J, with 15 bases between. Germline V gene data show CDR1 as SGHVS and CDR2 as FQNEAQ. DNA for the CDR3: TGTGCCAGCAGCTTAGACAGCCTTCGGGGGAATACGCAGTATTTT. As protein: CASSLDSLRGNTQYF.

The chain uses TRBV9 and TRBJ2-1, with D perhaps TRBD1 (5 bases). Germline assignment: CDR1 SGDLS and CDR2 YYNGEE. V dropped 3 bases and J dropped 10 bases, with 17 bases sitting between them. The CDR3 sequence is 14 residues long. DNA for the CDR3: TGTGCCAGCAGCGGGGGCGCAGGGTATCGGGAGCAGTTCTTC. This encodes CASSGGAGYREQFF.

The chain combines TRBV6-5 with TRBJ2-5; 8 bases line up with TRBD2. Trimming at V came to 10 bases and at J to 4 bases, leaving 11 bases not matched to a gene. This CDR3 is built from 14 residues. Germline assignment: CDR1 MNHEY and CDR2 SVGAGI. In nucleotides, the CDR3 is TGTGCCACAAAGAGGGGACTAGTCGCAGAGACCCAGTACTTC. It encodes CATKRGLVAETQYF.

V usage is TRBV15 and J usage is TRBJ1-5; D not resolved. V lost 7 bases, J lost 0 bases, and 10 bases lay in between. CDR1 LNHNV and CDR2 YYDKDF come from the germline V gene (reference sequence). The CDR3 has 14 residues. CDR3 bases: TGTGCCACCAAGGACTCTAATAGCAATCAGCCCCAGCATTTT. This codes for CATKDSNSNQPQHF.

The rearrangement joins TRBV27 to TRBJ2-7; 7 bases fit TRBD2. V lost 5 bases to trimming and J lost 5 bases; unmatched junction nucleotides: 9. The CDR3 runs 14 residues. CDR1 and CDR2 from the germline V gene are MNHEY and SMNVEV (reference sequence). CDR3: CASSTRERSHEQYF. Written as DNA, the CDR3 is TGTGCCAGCAGTACGCGGGAGCGATCCCACGAGCAGTACTTC.

The rearrangement links TRBV2 to TRBJ2-7; TRBD1 aligns across 9 bases. Trimming at V came to 1 base and at J to 5 bases, leaving 6 bases not matched to a gene. The CDR3 covers 15 residues. Germline assignment: CDR1 SNHLY and CDR2 FYNNEI. This CDR3 reads CASSEGDRASHEQYF. CDR3 bases: TGTGCCAGCAGTGAAGGGGACAGGGCATCTCACGAGCAGTACTTC.

This sequence joins TRBV14 and TRBJ1-2; TRBD1 matches at 7 bases. Unmatched junction bases numbered 10, after V lost 1 base and J lost 8 bases. The CDR3 spans 15 residues. The germline CDR1 and CDR2 sequences are SGHDN and FVKESK. This CDR3 is CASSQATTGKNGYTF. CDR3 nucleotides: TGTGCCAGCAGCCAAGCGACGACAGGGAAAAACGGCTACACCTTC.

V is TRBV5-6 and J is TRBJ2-7; a possible D gene is TRBD1 (5 bases). The CDR3 runs 14 residues. The germline V and J ends were trimmed by 2 bases and 3 bases, with 12 bases remaining between them. Looked up from germline, CDR1 is SGHDT and CDR2 is YYEEEE. DNA of the CDR3: TGTGCCAGCAGCTTCGGCAGGGCATACTACGAGCAGTACTTC. This codes for CASSFGRAYYEQYF. Using reference TRBV5-6 and TRBJ2-7 for the parts outside the CDR3, the full variable domain is DAGVTQSPTHLIKTRGQQVTLRCSPKSGHDTVSWYQQALGQGPQFIFQYYEEEERQRGNFPDRFSGHQFPNYSSELNVNALLLGDSALYLCASSFGRAYYEQYFGPGTRLTVT.

The chain uses TRBV19 and TRBJ2-7; 11 nucleotides line up with TRBD2. The V and J ends lost 7 bases and 0 bases, in that order; junction bases with no gene match: 5. There are 15 residues in the CDR3. Germline V gene lookup returns CDR1 LNHDA and CDR2 SQIVND (reference sequence). The CDR3: CASTTGTSGSYEQYF. The CDR3 DNA is TGTGCCAGTACAACCGGGACTAGCGGCTCCTACGAGCAGTACTTC.

The chain is built from TRBV18 and TRBJ1-2; 8 bases match TRBD1. Germline V gives CDR1 KGHSH, CDR2 LQKENI. V lost 4 bases and J lost 7; bases outside the gene matches: 8. The CDR3 contains 14 residues. The CDR3 loop is CASSLSGTGPGYTF. CDR3 sequence (DNA): TGTGCCAGCTCACTTTCCGGGACAGGTCCTGGCTACACCTTC.

This chain joins TRBV9 and TRBJ1-2; maybe TRBD1 (6 bases). Trimming took 5 bases from V and 4 from J, leaving 15 bases between them. The CDR3 has 14 amino acids. Germline V gene sequence: CDR1 SGDLS, CDR2 YYNGEE. This CDR3 is CASSALGQSYGYTF. The DNA of the CDR3 is TGTGCCAGCAGTGCTTTAGGACAGTCCTATGGCTACACCTTC.

V gene TRBV6-6 combines with J gene TRBJ1-4; D call uncertain. Per germline, CDR1 MNHNY and CDR2 SVGAGI (reference sequence). V lost 6 bases and J lost 12, with 26 bases in between. CDR3 length: 16 amino acids. Written as DNA, the CDR3 is TGTGCCAGCAGCTCGACGCCCTCCTCTACGGCCGAGGAACTGTTTTTT. Residues: CASSSTPSSTAEELFF.

V gene TRBV28 combines with J gene TRBJ2-3; D not resolved. Germline V gene sequence: CDR1 MDHEN, CDR2 SYDVKM. V was shortened by 2 bases and J by 0 bases, with 9 bases between the two germline ends. The CDR3 runs to 15 residues. The CDR3: CASSLRRISTDTQYF. CDR3 DNA: TGTGCCAGCAGTTTAAGGCGGATTAGCACAGATACGCAGTATTTT. Full variable domain (missing parts from reference TRBV28 and TRBJ2-3): DVKVTQSSRYLVKRTGEKVFLECVQDMDHENMFWYRQDPGLGLRLIYFSYDVKMKEKGDIPEGYSVSREKKERFSLILESASTNQTSMYLCASSLRRISTDTQYFGPGTRLTVL.